The 12 T cell receptor beta chains below were found in one sample sequenced in a study of beta chain features in type 1 diabetes. Every bit of the isolated RNA underwent reverse transcription, so sequencing read expressed TCRB transcripts. Sequencing was performed with immunoSEQ multiplex PCR; in TCRdb, only in-frame clones are kept and a portion is missing. The data contain about 270,000 clones, 14% of them singletons. Sequencing was performed on naive CD4+ T cells from blood. Receptor source: a woman aged 40 to 50 in good health.

The chain uses TRBV4-1 and TRBJ2-5; D gene uncertain. The J call is in doubt because the DNA end fits TRBJ2-7 better. Germline V gene sequence: CDR1 MGHRA, CDR2 YSYEKL. CDR3 length equals 15 residues. CDR3: CASSQAEVSAYEQYF. The CDR3 nucleotides read TGCGCCAGCAGCCAAGCTGAGGTTTCGGCCTACGAGCAGTACTTC.

This clone showed up just a few times. J is TRBJ2-1 and V is TRBV11-2; the match to TRBD2 covers 12 bases. The CDR3 totals 16 residues. The germline V gene has CDR1 SGHAT and CDR2 FQNNGV. The trim removed 2 bases at V and 9 bases at J, leaving 8 bases unmatched. CDR3 loop: CASSLLRLAGAGEQFF. CDR3 nucleotide sequence: TGTGCCAGCAGCTTATTACGACTAGCGGGGGCTGGTGAGCAGTTCTTC.

A few counts support this clone. J is TRBJ2-7 and V is TRBV5-1; possible D gene TRBD1, 6 bases. The length of the CDR3 is 15 residues. V gave up 4 bases and J gave up 0 bases, with 14 bases separating them. The germline CDR1 and CDR2 sequences are SGHRS and YFSETQ. DNA for the CDR3: TGCGCCAGCAGCCCTACCTGGACAGTCTCCTACGAGCAGTACTTC. This gives the protein CASSPTWTVSYEQYF.

The genes are TRBV5-1 and TRBJ2-5; 12 positions match TRBD2. Trimming at V came to 1 base and at J to 5 bases, leaving 12 bases not matched to a gene. Germline V lookup: CDR1 SGHRS, CDR2 YFSETQ. The CDR3 runs to 18 residues. CDR3 in amino acids: CASSLFSASGGAWETQYF. CDR3 bases: TGCGCCAGCAGCTTGTTTTCAGCTAGCGGGGGGGCCTGGGAGACCCAGTACTTC.

The CDR3 DNA follows: TGTGCCAGTAGTATCCGGGGGGCGGCCCCCGGGGAGCTGTTTTTT. Encoded protein: CASSIRGAAPGELFF. The chain combines TRBV19 with TRBJ2-2, with TRBD2 as a possible D gene (7 bases). CDR1 and CDR2 from the germline V gene are LNHDA and SQIVND (reference sequence). Trimming removed 3 bases at V and 6 bases at J, with 14 bases between. This CDR3 is 15 amino acids long.

The chain is built from TRBV12-5 and TRBJ2-5; TRBD2 aligns across 14 bases. Germline V gives CDR1 LGHNT, CDR2 FRNRAP. The junction had 6 bases not matched to a gene; V was cut back by 1 base and J by 2 bases. CDR3 length: 18 amino acids. DNA of the CDR3: TGTGCTAGTGGTTTGGGGCGGACTAGCGGGGGGAAACAAGAGACCCAGTACTTC. Protein product: CASGLGRTSGGKQETQYF.

CDR3 in amino acids: CASSLATSGGRETQYF. CDR3 nucleotide sequence: TGCGCCAGCAGCTTGGCGACTAGCGGGGGCCGGGAGACCCAGTACTTC. The chain has TRBV5-1 and TRBJ2-5, with 12 bases that match TRBD2. J gave up 5 bases and V 0 bases, and 5 bases lay outside the gene matches. CDR3 length: 16 residues. CDR1 is SGHRS and CDR2 is YFSETQ in the germline V gene. Drawing the rest from reference TRBV5-1 and TRBJ2-5, the complete variable domain is KAGVTQTPRYLIKTRGQQVTLSCSPISGHRSVSWYQQTPGQGLQFLFEYFSETQRNKGNFPGRFSGRQFSNSRSEMNVSTLELGDSALYLCASSLATSGGRETQYFGPGTRLLVL.

This clone was seen more than once but under ten times. J is TRBJ2-5 and V is TRBV9, with D perhaps TRBD2 (6 bases). Gene TRBJ2-7 matches the end of the DNA better, so the J call may be wrong. The CDR3 contains 14 residues. Germline CDR1 SGDLS, CDR2 YYNGEE. CDR3 loop: CASSVAGVGLEQYF. As DNA, the CDR3 is TGTGCCAGCAGCGTAGCGGGGGTGGGCCTCGAGCAGTACTTC.

The chain combines TRBV19 with TRBJ2-5; 7 bases map to TRBD1. V shed 3 bases and J 2 bases; nucleotides not matched to a gene: 6. The CDR3 sequence is 15 residues long. Germline-derived CDR1 and CDR2 are LNHDA and SQIVND (reference sequence). The DNA of the CDR3 is TGTGCCAGTAGTATCACAGGGGTTTCTCAAGAGACCCAGTACTTC. Translated, it gives CASSITGVSQETQYF.

This chain connects TRBV5-6 to TRBJ1-3; TRBD1 matches at 8 bases. V was pared by 3 bases and J by 2 bases, with 7 bases of the junction left unmatched. Germline CDR1 is SGHDT and CDR2 is YYEEEE. The CDR3 consists of 16 residues. The CDR3 here is CASSSLDREAGNTIYF. CDR3 nucleotides: TGTGCCAGCAGCTCGCTGGACAGGGAAGCTGGAAACACCATATATTTT.

In this sample, this clone turned up a few times. This chain uses TRBV27 with TRBJ1-4, with 10 bases lining up with TRBD1. This CDR3 is built from 16 residues. Trimming cost V 6 bases and J 7 bases; bases outside gene matches: 11. Per the germline V gene, CDR1 is MNHEY and CDR2 is SMNVEV (reference sequence). This CDR3 is CASRERQGAFSEKLFF. In DNA form, the CDR3 reads TGTGCCAGCAGAGAAAGACAGGGGGCTTTCAGTGAAAAACTGTTTTTT.

The CDR3 sequence is CASGWAGATGELFF. The CDR3 DNA is TGTGCCAGTGGATGGGCGGGGGCAACCGGGGAGCTGTTTTTT. J is TRBJ2-2 and V is TRBV19; TRBD2 might be the D (7 bases). Trimming took off 8 bases at V and 5 bases at J, with 15 bases between the two ends. Per the germline V gene, CDR1 is LNHDA and CDR2 is SQIVND (reference sequence). The CDR3 consists of 14 residues.